This TCR beta chain was obtained from a study of T-cell reconstitution after alpha-beta-depleted transplantation in children. Findings of the study overall: Two months or so post-transplant, alpha-beta T cells reportedly derived from several hundred expanded graft clones. Newly produced T cells mostly accounted for T-cell counts and diversity one year post-transplant.

The CDR3 is made up of 15 amino acids. V lost 2 bases to trimming and J lost 10 bases; unmatched junction nucleotides: 6. At least ten counts were recorded for this clonotype. What it binds is not known. For TCRbeta, the library was prepared with unique molecular identifiers. TCRdb used MiXCR to reprocess the PCR reads, holding one entry per CDR3 protein. The sample records around 64,000 distinct CDR3 sequences, approximately 11% being singletons. This sequence originates from a boy aged 10-17 years with acute myeloid leukemia, due to receive a stem cell transplant. The specimen comprised PBMCs, sampled before TCRalphabeta/CD19-depleted stem cell transplant. This chain links TRBV12-3 or TRBV12-4 with TRBJ2-1; TRBD2 aligns across 12 bases. This CDR3 reads CASSLLASGGAEQFF. In DNA, the CDR3 is TGTGCCAGCAGTTTACTCGCTAGCGGGGGGGCGGAGCAGTTCTTC.